The T cell receptor beta chain described here comes from a study of OX40 agonist ivuxolimab in advanced cancers. V lost 4 bases and J 6 bases, leaving 16 bases between the germline ends. The length of the CDR3 is 14 residues. Germline V gives CDR1 SEHNR, CDR2 FQNEAQ (reference sequence). Some clones are missing from TCRdb's copy, which holds only in-frame ones; the method was immunoSEQ multiplex PCR. This sample has about 45,000 clones, with around 84% found just once. The chain uses TRBV7-9 and TRBJ2-7; D gene uncertain. The source was CD4+ or CD8+ T cells sorted from blood, collected in a trial of the OX40 agonist ivuxolimab. The receptor's source is an adult with an advanced solid tumor such as melanoma, head and neck, liver or kidney cancer. The CDR3 spells CASSSIPSPGEQYF. CDR3 nucleotide sequence: TGTGCCAGCAGCTCCATACCCAGCCCAGGCGAGCAGTACTTC.